This T cell receptor (beta chain) was documented in a study of follicular helper T cells after annual influenza vaccination. Study-wide context: For some subjects, blood spans the 2013-2014, 2014-2015 and 2015-2016 annual vaccinations.

Indicated time point: 2015-2016 season, 7 days after influenza vaccination. To note about this clone: No antigen is known for it.

The CDR3 loop spans 13 amino acids. Deletions cut 8 bases from V and 0 bases from J, with 8 bases between. Germline assignment: CDR1 MNHNS and CDR2 SASEGT. Study-level results: ICOS-CD38- cTfh most often held earlier Day 7 ICOS+CD38+ clones. Yearly vaccinations repeatedly recalled conserved clonotypes in ICOS+CD38+ cTfh.

Generated by immunoSEQ multiplex PCR, the TCRdb table keeps only in-frame clones and is missing some. The table shows some 5,000 clones, with 80% to 85% occurring only once. This chain links TRBV6-1 with TRBJ1-5; tentatively, D is TRBD1 (6 bases). The TCR comes from an adult who received the influenza vaccine. Specimen: CXCR5+ CD38- circulating T follicular helper cells from blood, collected 7 days after influenza vaccination. As for subset: circulating Tfh, non-naive CD4+CXCR5+PD-1+ (ICOS+CD38+ or ICOS-CD38-). The DNA for the CDR3 is TGTGCCAGCGGGACAAATAGCAATCAGCCCCAGCATTTT. Translation gives CASGTNSNQPQHF.